What follows is one T cell receptor (beta chain) and its context. This clonotype was seen more than once but under ten times. This receptor's antigen is unknown. No much larger clone exists at a distance of one base, and base qualities are not known. This entry comes from a study of T-cell reconstitution after alpha-beta-depleted transplantation in children (dated by TCRdb to the mid-2010s). Regarding the research as a whole: Using TCR repertoire profiling, the study followed T-cell immune reconstitution in a quantitative way in children after TCRalphabeta/CD19-depleted allogeneic hematopoietic cell transplantation.

Receptor libraries were prepared by PCR. This sample was sequenced with an Illumina HiSeq 2500. TCR library preparation used molecular barcoding, with unique molecular identifiers applied to normalize quantification of the TCRbeta repertoire. In-frame beta chains were kept once TCRdb had trimmed the public reads at Q25 with fastp and called clones with MiXCR. Identical CDR3 proteins give one entry, which carries the most common genes and DNA. For this sample the table gives approximately 400,000 distinct CDR3 sequences, of which approximately 11% were detected only once. The top ten clonotypes cover approximately 5% of the sample. Trimming takes 0 bases from V and 5 bases from J, and the germline ends sit 11 bases apart. Including the terminal cysteine and phenylalanine, the CDR3 comprises 15 residues. The read is trimmed to its CDR3 DNA, 45 bases read in frame from base 1. The CDR1 and CDR2 encoded by the germline V gene (reference sequence) are SGHNT and YYREEE.

The source is a human donor who donated a stem cell graft to a child with acute myeloid leukemia. Sequencing was performed on PBMCs from the stem cell graft donor, taken from the stem cell graft. The chain links TRBV5-4 with TRBJ1-4; D gene: possibly TRBD1, on 6 matching bases. The base sequence is TGTGCCAGCAGCTTGGGGGGGCTCGTGAATGAAAAACTGTTTTTT. It specifies CASSLGGLVNEKLFF.